Described below is a single T cell receptor beta chain sequence and its context. Assay used: immunoSEQ multiplex PCR; TCRdb lists only in-frame clones, some missing. The table records under 90,000 clones, about 95% of them present only once. V was pared by 7 bases and J by 5 bases, with 12 bases between. The CDR3 consists of 13 residues. Looked up from germline, CDR1 is LNHDA and CDR2 is SQIVND (reference sequence). These data are taken from a study of technical replicates of blood from a few donors. The source is a human donor in good health. Sequenced material: T cells isolated from PBMCs. The V and J genes are TRBV19 and TRBJ1-5, with D perhaps matching TRBD1 (5 bases). CDR3 sequence: CASNKGDHQPQHF. The CDR3 bases are TGTGCCAGTAATAAAGGGGATCATCAGCCCCAGCATTTT.